This is a list of T cell receptor beta chains from one sample in a study of blood T cell repertoires in COVID-19. Repertoires were generated with immunoSEQ multiplex PCR, while TCRdb's copy carries only in-frame clones and drops some. The table has about 83,000 clones, about nine tenths seen once. Sequencing was carried out using peripheral blood. The receptors were sampled from a woman aged 45 to 65 with active or convalescent COVID-19. CDR3s include the opening cysteine and the closing phenylalanine or tryptophan. D genes are given only for firm matches. Rows give clone size only sometimes, using once, few, many, or a class for an expanded clone.

clone_size	j_call	v_call	d_call	cdr3_aa	cdr3_nt
-	TRBJ2-5	TRBV5-1	-	CASSLSPVLVQETQYF	TGCGCCAGCAGCTTGTCTCCAGTTCTCGTACAAGAGACCCAGTACTTC
-	TRBJ2-1	TRBV2	-	CASSEPRLERLEQFF	TGTGCCAGCAGTGAACCCCGACTAGAGCGCCTTGAGCAGTTCTTC
-	TRBJ1-6	TRBV19	-	CASSLGLNSPLHF	TGTGCCAGTAGTCTGGGGCTAAATTCACCCCTCCACTTT
-	TRBJ1-2	TRBV7-3	TRBD1	CASSYGDSYGYTF	TGTGCCAGCAGCTACGGGGACAGCTATGGCTACACCTTC
-	TRBJ1-5	TRBV4-3	-	CASSQELDSNQPQHF	TGCGCCAGCAGCCAAGAGCTAGATAGCAATCAGCCCCAGCATTTT
-	TRBJ1-5	TRBV3-1/TRBV3-2	-	CASSQRGGASNQPQHF	TGTGCCAGCAGCCAAAGGGGTGGGGCTAGCAATCAGCCCCAGCATTTT
-	TRBJ2-2	TRBV10-3	TRBD1	CAIRGQGGNTGELFF	TGTGCCATCAGGGGACAGGGGGGGAACACCGGGGAGCTGTTTTTT
-	TRBJ1-1	TRBV24-1	-	CATSEHWTITPGTPFIEAFF	TGTGCCACCAGTGAACATTGGACCATAACACCCGGGACACCCTTTATTGAAGCTTTCTTT
-	TRBJ2-7	TRBV18	-	CASSPWASHEQYF	TGTGCCAGCTCACCCTGGGCCAGCCACGAGCAGTACTTC
once	TRBJ1-4	TRBV5-4	-	CASSPGGPEAQGEKLFF	TGTGCCAGCAGCCCCGGGGGGCCAGAAGCCCAAGGTGAAAAACTGTTTTTT
-	TRBJ1-2	TRBV7-2	-	CASSLYRGNYGYTF	TGTGCCAGCAGCTTATATCGCGGGAACTATGGCTACACCTTC
-	TRBJ1-5	TRBV6-1	-	CASSGRDSGSNQPQHF	TGTGCCAGCAGTGGACGAGATTCCGGGAGCAATCAGCCCCAGCATTTT
-	TRBJ2-2	TRBV5-1	-	CASIRDTTTSNTGELFF	TGCGCCAGCATTAGGGACACGACTACCTCCAACACCGGGGAGCTGTTTTTT
-	TRBJ2-3	TRBV12-3/TRBV12-4	-	CASSTRGSDTQYF	TGTGCCAGCAGCACTCGGGGGTCCGATACGCAGTATTTT
-	TRBJ2-7	TRBV13	TRBD2	CASSGLAGGAYEQYF	TGTGCCAGCAGCGGCTTAGCGGGGGGGGCCTACGAGCAGTACTTC
-	TRBJ2-5	TRBV7-9	TRBD1	CASSLGDRGYQETQYF	TGTGCCAGCAGCTTAGGGGACAGGGGGTACCAAGAGACCCAGTACTTC
-	TRBJ2-5	TRBV5-1	TRBD2	CASSLVAGALGTQYF	TGCGCCAGCAGCTTGGTAGCGGGGGCCCTTGGGACCCAGTACTTC
once	TRBJ2-2	TRBV6-6	-	CASRDYGTGELFF	TGTGCCAGCAGAGACTACGGGACCGGGGAGCTGTTTTTT
-	TRBJ2-5	TRBV7-2	-	CASSDWKSIEETQYF	TGTGCCAGCAGCGACTGGAAAAGTATAGAAGAGACCCAGTACTTC
-	TRBJ2-1	TRBV7-3	TRBD2	CASSYGGEGNEQFF	TGTGCCAGCAGCTACGGGGGGGAAGGCAATGAGCAGTTCTTC
-	TRBJ1-6	TRBV6-6	-	CASSYSGGISSPLHF	TGTGCCAGCAGTTACTCGGGGGGTATTAGTTCACCCCTCCACTTT
medium-sized	TRBJ2-7	TRBV27	TRBD1	CASSLGDRGLAYEQYF	TGTGCCAGCAGTTTAGGGGACAGGGGCCTCGCCTACGAGCAGTACTTC
-	TRBJ1-1	TRBV7-2	-	CASSPTLTEAFF	TGTGCCAGCAGCCCGACACTCACTGAAGCTTTCTTT
once	TRBJ1-6	TRBV9	-	CASSEAGGVGSPLHF	TGTGCCAGCAGCGAGGCGGGGGGCGTAGGGTCACCCCTCCACTTT
-	TRBJ1-5	TRBV6-5	-	CASSYARGAQPQHF	TGTGCCAGCAGTTACGCTAGGGGTGCGCAGCCCCAGCATTTT
-	TRBJ2-2	TRBV6-2/TRBV6-3	TRBD2	CASSPRTSGGLRGTGELFF	TGTGCCAGCAGCCCCCGGACTAGCGGGGGCCTGCGGGGCACCGGGGAGCTGTTTTTT
few	TRBJ2-3	TRBV18	-	CASSLQGPSTDTQYF	TGTGCCAGCTCGCTTCAGGGGCCTAGCACAGATACGCAGTATTTT
-	TRBJ2-3	TRBV24-1	-	CATSGRTHGGGDTQYF	TGTGCCACCAGTGGGAGGACCCACGGGGGAGGAGATACGCAGTATTTT
-	TRBJ2-7	TRBV29-1	-	CSVQQGSYEQYF	TGCAGCGTTCAGCAGGGGTCCTACGAGCAGTACTTC
-	TRBJ1-6	TRBV6-5	TRBD1	CASRGGQGVSPLHF	TGTGCCAGCAGGGGGGGACAGGGGGTTTCACCCCTCCACTTT
-	TRBJ2-3	TRBV21-1	-	CASERSGQGVTFGTDTQYF	TGTGCCAGCGAAAGGTCGGGACAGGGGGTTACGTTCGGCACAGATACGCAGTATTTT
-	TRBJ1-2	TRBV24-1	-	CATSDGSYGYTF	TGTGCCACCAGTGATGGCTCCTATGGCTACACCTTC
-	TRBJ1-1	TRBV6-5	-	CASRQAGVDTEAFF	TGTGCCAGCAGACAGGCGGGGGTGGACACTGAAGCTTTCTTT
-	TRBJ2-5	TRBV2	TRBD1	CASSEGTGGLTQYF	TGTGCCAGCAGTGAAGGGACAGGGGGCCTAACCCAGTACTTC
few	TRBJ2-3	TRBV9	TRBD2	CASSETSGAPGTQYF	TGTGCCAGCAGCGAGACTAGCGGGGCCCCAGGTACGCAGTATTTT
-	TRBJ2-7	TRBV6-5	TRBD1	CASLGAGQGYEQYF	TGTGCCAGCTTGGGGGCGGGACAGGGATACGAGCAGTACTTC
-	TRBJ1-1	TRBV3-1/TRBV3-2	-	CASSQWGEGNTEAFF	TGTGCCAGCAGCCAATGGGGAGAAGGGAACACTGAAGCTTTCTTT
many	TRBJ1-5	TRBV9	-	CASSPSAGTGQPQHF	TGTGCCAGCAGCCCCAGCGCAGGGACTGGCCAGCCCCAGCATTTT
-	TRBJ1-1	TRBV19	-	CASSSGNTEAFF	TGTGCCAGTAGTTCAGGGAACACTGAAGCTTTCTTT
-	TRBJ1-6	TRBV27	-	CASSSSDNSPLHF	TGTGCCAGCAGTTCTTCCGATAATTCACCCCTCCACTTT
once	TRBJ1-2	TRBV27	-	CASSLGPNYGYTF	TGTGCCAGCAGTTTAGGCCCAAACTATGGCTACACCTTC
-	TRBJ1-3	TRBV6-2/TRBV6-3	-	CASSYRLSGNTIYF	TGTGCCAGCAGTTATAGACTCTCTGGAAACACCATATATTTT
-	TRBJ2-1	TRBV5-4	-	CASSHNRDNEQFF	TGTGCCAGCAGCCATAACCGGGACAATGAGCAGTTCTTC